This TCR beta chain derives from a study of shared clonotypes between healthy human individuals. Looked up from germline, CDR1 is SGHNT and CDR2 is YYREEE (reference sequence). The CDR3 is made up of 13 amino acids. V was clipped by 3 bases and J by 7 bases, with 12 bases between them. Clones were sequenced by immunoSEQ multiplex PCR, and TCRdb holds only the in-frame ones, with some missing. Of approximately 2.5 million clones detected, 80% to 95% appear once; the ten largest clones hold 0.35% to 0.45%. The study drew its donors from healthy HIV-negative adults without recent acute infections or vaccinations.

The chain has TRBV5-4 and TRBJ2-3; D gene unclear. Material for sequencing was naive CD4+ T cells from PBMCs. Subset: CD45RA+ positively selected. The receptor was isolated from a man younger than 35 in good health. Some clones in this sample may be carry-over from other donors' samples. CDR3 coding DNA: TGTGCCAGCAGCTCGCCCCGGTTGAATACGCAGTATTTT. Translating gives CASSSPRLNTQYF.